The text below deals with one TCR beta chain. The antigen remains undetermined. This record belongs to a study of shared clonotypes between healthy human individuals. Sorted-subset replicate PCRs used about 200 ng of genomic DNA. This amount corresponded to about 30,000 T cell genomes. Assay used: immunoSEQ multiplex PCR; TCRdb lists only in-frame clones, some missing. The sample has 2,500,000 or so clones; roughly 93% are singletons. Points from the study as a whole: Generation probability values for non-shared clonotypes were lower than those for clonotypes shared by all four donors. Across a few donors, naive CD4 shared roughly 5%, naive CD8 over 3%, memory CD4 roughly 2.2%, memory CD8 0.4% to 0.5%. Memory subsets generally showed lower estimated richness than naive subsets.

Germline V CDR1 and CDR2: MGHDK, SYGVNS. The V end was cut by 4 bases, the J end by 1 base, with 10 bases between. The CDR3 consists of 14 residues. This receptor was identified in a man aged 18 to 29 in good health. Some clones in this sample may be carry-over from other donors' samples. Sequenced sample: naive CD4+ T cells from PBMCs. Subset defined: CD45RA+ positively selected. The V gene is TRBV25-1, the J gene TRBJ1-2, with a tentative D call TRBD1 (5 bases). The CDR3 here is CASSGDGRNYGYTF. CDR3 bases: TGTGCCAGCAGTGGGGACGGACGTAACTATGGCTACACCTTC.